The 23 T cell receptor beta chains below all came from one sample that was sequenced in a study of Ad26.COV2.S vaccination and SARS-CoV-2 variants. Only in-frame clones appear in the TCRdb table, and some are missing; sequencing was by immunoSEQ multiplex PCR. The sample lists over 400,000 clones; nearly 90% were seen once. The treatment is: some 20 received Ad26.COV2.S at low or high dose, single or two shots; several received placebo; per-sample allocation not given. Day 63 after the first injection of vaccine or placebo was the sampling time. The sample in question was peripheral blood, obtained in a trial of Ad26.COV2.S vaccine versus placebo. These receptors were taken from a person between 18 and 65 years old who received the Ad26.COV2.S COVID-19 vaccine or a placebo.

CDR3 region: CASSFARSSGNTIYF. CDR3 DNA sequence: TGTGCCAGCAGCTTCGCCAGATCCTCTGGAAACACCATATATTTT. V is TRBV7-2 and J is TRBJ1-3; D not certain. The CDR3 runs 15 residues. V was clipped by 3 bases and J by 0 bases, with 9 bases between them. The germline gives CDR1 SGHTA, CDR2 FQGNSA.

CDR3 in DNA: TGTGCCAGCAGTGGACGAGTGCGGGGGGTCACAGATACGCAGTATTTT. Translated, it gives CASSGRVRGVTDTQYF. The rearrangement joins TRBV6-1 to TRBJ2-3; 8 bases map to TRBD2. CDR3 length equals 16 residues. Germline CDR1 is MNHNS and CDR2 is SASEGT. The V segment lost 4 bases and the J segment 2 bases; nucleotides outside the gene matches: 8.

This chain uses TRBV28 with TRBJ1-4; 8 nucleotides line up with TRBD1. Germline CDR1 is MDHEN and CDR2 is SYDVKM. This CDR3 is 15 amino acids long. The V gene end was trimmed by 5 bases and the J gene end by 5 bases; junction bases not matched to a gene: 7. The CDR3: CASSTPDRGNEKLFF. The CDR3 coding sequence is TGTGCCAGCAGTACCCCCGACAGGGGAAATGAAAAACTGTTTTTT.

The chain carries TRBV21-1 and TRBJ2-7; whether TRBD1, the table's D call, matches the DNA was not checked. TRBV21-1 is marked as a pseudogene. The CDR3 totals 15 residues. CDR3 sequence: CASSTSDREKDEQYV. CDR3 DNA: TGTGCCAGCAGCACTAGTGACAGGGAAAAGGACGAGCAGTACGTC.

Written as DNA, the CDR3 is TGTGCCAGCAGCGCGATTCATCCCTACGAGCAGTACTTC. It is translated as CASSAIHPYEQYF. This chain connects TRBV5-6 to TRBJ2-7; D is uncertain. The V gene's germline CDR1 is SGHDT and CDR2 YYEEEE. This CDR3 spans 13 amino acids. V shed 4 bases and J shed 2 bases, with 10 bases lying between them.

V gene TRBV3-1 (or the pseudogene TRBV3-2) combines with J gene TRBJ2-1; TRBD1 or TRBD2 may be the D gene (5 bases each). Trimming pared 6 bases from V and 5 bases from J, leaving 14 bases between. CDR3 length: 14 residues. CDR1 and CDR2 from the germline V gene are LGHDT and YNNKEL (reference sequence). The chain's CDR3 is CASSKRDGDNEQFF. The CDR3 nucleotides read TGTGCCAGCAGTAAACGGGACGGAGACAATGAGCAGTTCTTC.

CDR3 in DNA: TGTGCCAGCAGCCTGGGACAGGGGAAAGGAAACACCATATATTTT. Translated, it gives CASSLGQGKGNTIYF. The gene calls are TRBV7-9 and TRBJ1-3; 10 bases fit TRBD1. The germline V gene has CDR1 SEHNR and CDR2 FQNEAQ (reference sequence). The CDR3 runs to 15 residues. The J segment lost 4 bases and the V segment lost 5 bases, leaving 5 bases of the junction unmatched.

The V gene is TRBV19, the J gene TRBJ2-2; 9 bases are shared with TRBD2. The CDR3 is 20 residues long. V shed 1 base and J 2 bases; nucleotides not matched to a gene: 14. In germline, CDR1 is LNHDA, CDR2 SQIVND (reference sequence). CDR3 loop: CASSIAGGRAFISNTGELFF. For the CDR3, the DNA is TGTGCCAGTAGTATAGCCGGCGGGAGGGCCTTTATCTCCAACACCGGGGAGCTGTTTTTT.

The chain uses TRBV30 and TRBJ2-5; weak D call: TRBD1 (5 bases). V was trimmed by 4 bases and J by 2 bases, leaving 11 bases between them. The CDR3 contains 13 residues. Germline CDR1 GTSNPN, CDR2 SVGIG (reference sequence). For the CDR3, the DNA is TGTGCCTGGAATCGACAGACACAAGAGACCCAGTACTTC. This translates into CAWNRQTQETQYF.

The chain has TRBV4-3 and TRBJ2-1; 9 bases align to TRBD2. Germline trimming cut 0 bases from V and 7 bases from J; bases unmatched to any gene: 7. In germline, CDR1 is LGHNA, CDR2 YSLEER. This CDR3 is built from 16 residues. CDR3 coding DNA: TGCGCCAGCAGCCAAGATATCAGCCTAGCGGGGAATGAGCAGTTCTTC. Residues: CASSQDISLAGNEQFF.

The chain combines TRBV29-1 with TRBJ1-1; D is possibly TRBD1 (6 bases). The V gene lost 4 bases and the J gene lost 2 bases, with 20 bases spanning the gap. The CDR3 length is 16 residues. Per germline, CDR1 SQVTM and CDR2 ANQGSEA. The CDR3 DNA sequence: TGCAGCGTTGCCCAAAAGGGGGTTAAGAGAAACACTGAAGCTTTCTTT. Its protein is CSVAQKGVKRNTEAFF.

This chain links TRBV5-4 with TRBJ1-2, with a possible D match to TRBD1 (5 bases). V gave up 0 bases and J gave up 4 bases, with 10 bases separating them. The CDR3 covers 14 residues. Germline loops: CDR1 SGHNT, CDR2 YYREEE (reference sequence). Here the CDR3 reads CASSLAGGGYGYTF. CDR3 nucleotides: TGTGCCAGCAGCTTGGCCGGTGGGGGCTATGGCTACACCTTC.

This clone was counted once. The CDR3 coding sequence is TGCGCCAGCAGCACAGGGGAGAACACTGAAGCTTTCTTT. Its protein product is CASSTGENTEAFF. This chain uses TRBV5-1 with TRBJ1-1; 7 bases fit TRBD1. V trimming: 4 bases; J trimming: 1 base; junction bases outside the gene matches: 1. Germline CDR1 is SGHRS and CDR2 is YFSETQ. The CDR3 totals 13 residues.

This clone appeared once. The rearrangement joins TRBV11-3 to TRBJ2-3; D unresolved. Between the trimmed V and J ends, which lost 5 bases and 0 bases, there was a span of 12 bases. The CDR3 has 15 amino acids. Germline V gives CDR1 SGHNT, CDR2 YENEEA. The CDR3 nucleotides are TGTGCCAGCAGCGCAGACCGCGTAAGCACAGATACGCAGTATTTT. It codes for CASSADRVSTDTQYF.

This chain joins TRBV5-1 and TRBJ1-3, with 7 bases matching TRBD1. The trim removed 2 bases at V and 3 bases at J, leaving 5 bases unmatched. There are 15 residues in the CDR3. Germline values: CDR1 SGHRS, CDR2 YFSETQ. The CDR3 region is CASSFGQADGNTIYF. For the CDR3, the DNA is TGCGCCAGCAGCTTCGGACAGGCGGATGGAAACACCATATATTTT. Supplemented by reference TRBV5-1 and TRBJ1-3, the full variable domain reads KAGVTQTPRYLIKTRGQQVTLSCSPISGHRSVSWYQQTPGQGLQFLFEYFSETQRNKGNFPGRFSGRQFSNSRSEMNVSTLELGDSALYLCASSFGQADGNTIYFGEGSWLTVV.

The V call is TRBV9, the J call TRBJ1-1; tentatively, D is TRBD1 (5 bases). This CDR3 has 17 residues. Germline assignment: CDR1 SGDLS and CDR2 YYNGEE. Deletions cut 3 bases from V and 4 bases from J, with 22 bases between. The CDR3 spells CASSARGLLLRGTEAFF. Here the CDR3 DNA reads TGTGCCAGCAGCGCCCGTGGACTACTATTGAGGGGCACTGAAGCTTTCTTT.

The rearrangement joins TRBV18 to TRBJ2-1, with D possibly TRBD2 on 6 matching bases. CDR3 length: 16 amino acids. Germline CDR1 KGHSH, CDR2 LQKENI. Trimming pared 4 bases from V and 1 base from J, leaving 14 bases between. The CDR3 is CASSLSGPGSYNEQFF. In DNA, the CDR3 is TGTGCCAGCTCACTGAGCGGGCCGGGGTCCTACAATGAGCAGTTCTTC.

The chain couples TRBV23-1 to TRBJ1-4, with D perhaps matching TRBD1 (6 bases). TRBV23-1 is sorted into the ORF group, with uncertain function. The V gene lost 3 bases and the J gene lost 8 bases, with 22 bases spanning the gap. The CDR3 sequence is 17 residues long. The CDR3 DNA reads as TGCGCCAGCAGTCACCCCGGACTCAGGGGACCCTACGAAAAACTGTTTTTT. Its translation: CASSHPGLRGPYEKLFF.

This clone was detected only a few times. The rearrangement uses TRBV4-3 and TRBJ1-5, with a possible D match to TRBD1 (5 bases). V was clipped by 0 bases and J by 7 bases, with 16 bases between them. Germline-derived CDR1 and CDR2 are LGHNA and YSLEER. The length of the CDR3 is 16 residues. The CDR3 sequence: CASSQEYFGAGQPQHF. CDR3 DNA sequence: TGCGCCAGCAGCCAAGAATATTTTGGGGCCGGGCAGCCCCAGCATTTT.

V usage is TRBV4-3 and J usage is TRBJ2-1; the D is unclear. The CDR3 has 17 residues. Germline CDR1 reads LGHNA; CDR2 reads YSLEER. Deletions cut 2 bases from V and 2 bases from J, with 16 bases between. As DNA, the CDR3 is TGCGCCAGCAGCCAAAACCCCTATCTTCCTCCCTACAATGAGCAGTTCTTC. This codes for CASSQNPYLPPYNEQFF.

CDR3: CASSIFGGRAPGAEQFF. DNA for the CDR3: TGTGCCAGTAGTATATTCGGCGGCAGAGCACCGGGGGCTGAGCAGTTCTTC. This chain uses TRBV19 with TRBJ2-1; either TRBD1 or TRBD2 may fit D (6 bases each). This CDR3 spans 17 amino acids. Trimming pared 2 bases from V and 9 bases from J, leaving 23 bases between. CDR1 is LNHDA, CDR2 SQIVND, per germline (reference sequence).

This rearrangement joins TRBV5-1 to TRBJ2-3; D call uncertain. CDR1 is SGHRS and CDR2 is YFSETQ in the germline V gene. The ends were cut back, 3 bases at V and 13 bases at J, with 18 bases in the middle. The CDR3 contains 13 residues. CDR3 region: CASSWNRPFEEYF. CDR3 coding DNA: TGCGCCAGCAGCTGGAACCGACCCTTCGAGGAGTATTTT.

The CDR3 sequence: CAISEQRGITDTQYF. The CDR3 DNA reads as TGTGCCATCAGTGAGCAGCGGGGGATCACAGATACGCAGTATTTT. This chain links TRBV10-3 with TRBJ2-3, with 8 bases fitting TRBD2. V dropped 2 bases and J dropped 2; count of bases not matched to a gene: 3. The CDR3 loop spans 15 amino acids. CDR1 and CDR2 from the germline V gene are ENHRY and SYGVKD.